Presented here are 32 T cell receptor beta chains from one specimen sequenced in a study of cytomegalovirus exposure and HLA in healthy donors. Use of 60 Vbeta and 13 Jbeta primers characterized the PCR. Assay: immunoSEQ multiplex PCR; the TCRdb copy retains only in-frame clones and omits some. The data contain 100,000 to 150,000 clones, about 80% of them seen just once; the ten biggest clones take up approximately 3.8%. Sequencing input: PBMCs. These receptor sequences come from a middle-aged woman in good health and CMV-seropositive.

The chain joins TRBV5-6 to TRBJ2-3, with 14 bases matching TRBD2. This CDR3 has 16 amino acids. Germline trimming cut 3 bases from V and 5 bases from J; bases unmatched to any gene: 5. Germline V gene data show CDR1 as SGHDT and CDR2 as YYEEEE. CDR3 protein: CASSSGLAGVGDTQYF. The CDR3 DNA follows: TGTGCCAGCAGCTCGGGACTAGCGGGAGTGGGAGATACGCAGTATTTT. Full variable domain (missing parts from reference TRBV5-6 and TRBJ2-3): DAGVTQSPTHLIKTRGQQVTLRCSPKSGHDTVSWYQQALGQGPQFIFQYYEEEERQRGNFPDRFSGHQFPNYSSELNVNALLLGDSALYLCASSSGLAGVGDTQYFGPGTRLTVL.

The genes are TRBV28 and TRBJ2-5, with TRBD1 matching 9 bases. Trimming cost V 6 bases and J 5 bases; bases outside gene matches: 10. This CDR3 has 15 residues. Germline loops: CDR1 MDHEN, CDR2 SYDVKM. The CDR3 DNA sequence: TGTGCCAGCAGCCAGCTACAGGGGGCGACGGAGACCCAGTACTTC. Protein: CASSQLQGATETQYF.

The table lists this clone with a few counts. J is TRBJ2-6 and V is TRBV6-5; D may be TRBD2 (5 bases). The germline V gene encodes CDR1 MNHEY and CDR2 SVGAGI. Trimming removed 3 bases from V and 0 bases from J, with 9 bases in between. CDR3 length equals 16 residues. CDR3 amino acids: CASSYLAGSGANVLTF. CDR3 nucleotide sequence: TGTGCCAGCAGTTATCTCGCGGGCTCTGGGGCCAACGTCCTGACTTTC.

This clone appeared a few times. The junction departs from the called germline gene at one end, perhaps through a read error. The chain links TRBV7-9 to TRBJ2-6; weak D call: TRBD1 (5 bases). Per the germline V gene, CDR1 is SEHNR and CDR2 is FQNEAQ (reference sequence). The CDR3 sequence is 16 residues long. CDR3 sequence reads: CSSTSGLSSGANVLTF. CDR3 DNA sequence: TGTTCCAGCACCTCAGGGCTCAGCTCTGGGGCCAACGTCCTGACTTTC.

This chain links TRBV27 with TRBJ1-1; D call uncertain. The V gene lost 6 bases and the J gene lost 1 base, with 12 bases spanning the gap. The CDR3 has 14 amino acids. CDR1 MNHEY and CDR2 SMNVEV come from the germline V gene (reference sequence). In nucleotides, the CDR3 is TGTGCCAGCAGCCGTACAGTGGGGAACACTGAAGCTTTCTTT. Translating it yields CASSRTVGNTEAFF.

The chain uses TRBV6-5 and TRBJ2-1, with unresolved D. This CDR3 region has 11 residues. Germline values: CDR1 MNHEY, CDR2 SVGAGI. Trimming stripped 5 bases from V and 12 bases from J, with 11 bases between. The DNA of the CDR3 is TGTGCCAGCAGTGCAGGAATTGGGCAGTTCTTC. It encodes CASSAGIGQFF.

The chain uses TRBV15 and TRBJ1-5, with no clear D. Per germline, CDR1 LNHNV and CDR2 YYDKDF (reference sequence). The CDR3 length is 14 residues. V was pared by 0 bases and J by 4 bases, with 7 bases between. CDR3 sequence: CATSREWSNQPQHF. The CDR3, as DNA: TGTGCCACCAGCAGAGAATGGAGTAATCAGCCCCAGCATTTT. Full variable domain (rest looked up from reference TRBV15 and TRBJ1-5): DAMVIQNPRYQVTQFGKPVTLSCSQTLNHNVMYWYQQKSSQAPKLLFHYYDKDFNNEADTPDNFQSRRPNTSFCFLDIRSPGLGDTAMYLCATSREWSNQPQHFGDGTRLSIL.

This clone showed up just once. The rearrangement uses TRBV6-5 and TRBJ1-4, with 7 bases matching TRBD1. CDR3 length equals 16 residues. The V gene end was trimmed by 1 base and the J gene end by 3 bases; junction bases not matched to a gene: 5. Germline V CDR1 and CDR2: MNHEY, SVGAGI. The CDR3, as DNA: TGTGCCAGCAGTTACTTCCAGACAGGGTCTAATGAAAAACTGTTTTTT. Translated: CASSYFQTGSNEKLFF.

The CDR3 sequence: CASSLASRTYEQYF. Written as DNA, the CDR3 is TGTGCCAGCAGCTTAGCGTCGCGGACCTACGAGCAGTACTTC. This chain joins TRBV7-2 and TRBJ2-7; the D is unclear. Germline CDR1 is SGHTA and CDR2 is FQGNSA. The CDR3 spans 14 residues. V was clipped by 0 bases and J by 2 bases, with 8 bases between them.

V gene TRBV27 combines with J gene TRBJ2-1; the match to TRBD2 covers 12 bases. The CDR3 loop spans 16 amino acids. The germline V gene encodes CDR1 MNHEY and CDR2 SMNVEV (reference sequence). The V segment lost 4 bases and the J segment 4 bases; nucleotides outside the gene matches: 5. In DNA, the CDR3 is TGTGCCAGCAGTTCGACCGGGACTAGCGGGTACAATGAGCAGTTCTTC. It is translated as CASSSTGTSGYNEQFF.

V is TRBV30 and J is TRBJ2-7; D is perhaps TRBD2 (5 bases). The length of the CDR3 is 12 residues. Germline lookup yields CDR1 GTSNPN and CDR2 SVGIG (reference sequence). The germline V and J ends were trimmed by 3 bases and 4 bases, with 10 bases remaining between them. The CDR3 coding sequence is TGTGCCTGGAGCATCGGGGATTACGAGCAGTACTTC. This translates into CAWSIGDYEQYF.

The gene calls are TRBV5-6 and TRBJ2-1; 9 nucleotides match TRBD2. V lost 3 bases to trimming and J lost 4 bases; unmatched junction nucleotides: 5. Per the germline V gene, CDR1 is SGHDT and CDR2 is YYEEEE. This CDR3 is 15 amino acids long. CDR3 sequence reads: CASSYRTSVYNEQFF. The CDR3 bases are TGTGCCAGCAGCTATAGGACTAGCGTTTACAATGAGCAGTTCTTC.

This clone was observed a few times. The chain employs TRBV2 and TRBJ2-6; 11 bases agree with TRBD1. CDR1 is SNHLY, CDR2 FYNNEI, per germline. CDR3 size: 18 residues. V was pared by 6 bases and J by 2 bases, with 9 bases of the junction left unmatched. Here the CDR3 reads CASRGDRGVLAGANVLTF. Here the CDR3 DNA reads TGTGCCAGCAGGGGGGACAGGGGGGTTCTTGCTGGGGCCAACGTCCTGACTTTC.

The chain couples TRBV18 to TRBJ2-3; the D is unclear. Germline CDR1 reads KGHSH; CDR2 reads LQKENI. The CDR3 consists of 12 residues. The V gene lost 4 bases and the J gene lost 5 bases, with 7 bases spanning the gap. In DNA, the CDR3 is TGTGCCAGCTCACTAATCGGAGATACGCAGTATTTT. Translated: CASSLIGDTQYF. Supplemented by reference TRBV18 and TRBJ2-3, the full variable domain reads NAGVMQNPRHLVRRRGQEARLRCSPMKGHSHVYWYRQLPEEGLKFMVYLQKENIIDESGMPKERFSAEFPKEGPSILRIQQVVRGDSAAYFCASSLIGDTQYFGPGTRLTVL.

V is TRBV9 and J is TRBJ2-7; 9 nucleotides agree with TRBD1. The germline V gene encodes CDR1 SGDLS and CDR2 YYNGEE. The CDR3 covers 15 residues. The V gene end was trimmed by 0 bases and the J gene end by 4 bases; junction bases not matched to a gene: 5. CDR3 DNA sequence: TGTGCCAGCAGCGTAGTTGACAGGGGGGCATACGAGCAGTACTTC. The encoded protein is CASSVVDRGAYEQYF.

The V and J genes are TRBV25-1 and TRBJ2-4; D is perhaps TRBD1 (6 bases). The CDR3 has 16 residues. CDR1 is MGHDK and CDR2 is SYGVNS in the germline V gene. V was trimmed by 6 bases and J by 0 bases, leaving 15 bases between them. The CDR3 DNA reads TGTGCCAGCAGCGAGACAGGACCAAGAGCCAAAAACATTCAGTACTTC. Its protein product is CASSETGPRAKNIQYF.

The chain employs TRBV9 and TRBJ2-1; a possible D gene is TRBD2 (5 bases). In germline, CDR1 is SGDLS, CDR2 YYNGEE. The CDR3 extends over 12 amino acids. The V end was cut by 1 base, the J end by 8 bases, with 7 bases between. The CDR3 loop is CASSVYSDEQFF. The DNA of the CDR3 is TGTGCCAGCAGCGTATATAGCGATGAGCAGTTCTTC.

The gene calls are TRBV5-1 and TRBJ1-3, with 7 bases identical to TRBD1. The trim removed 3 bases at V and 2 bases at J, leaving 2 bases unmatched. From germline, CDR1 is SGHRS and CDR2 YFSETQ. The CDR3 has 14 residues. As DNA, the CDR3 is TGCGCCAGCAGCTCCACAGGGGCTGGAAACACCATATATTTT. It is translated as CASSSTGAGNTIYF. The variable domain in full, with the rest retrieved from reference TRBV5-1 and TRBJ1-3, is KAGVTQTPRYLIKTRGQQVTLSCSPISGHRSVSWYQQTPGQGLQFLFEYFSETQRNKGNFPGRFSGRQFSNSRSEMNVSTLELGDSALYLCASSSTGAGNTIYFGEGSWLTVV.

The CDR3 here is CASSPQGGLSNQPQHF. CDR3 bases: TGTGCCAGCAGTCCACAGGGGGGCCTTAGCAATCAGCCCCAGCATTTT. This chain connects TRBV27 to TRBJ1-5; TRBD1 matches at 8 bases. V lost 5 bases and J lost 0; bases outside the gene matches: 6. Germline V gives CDR1 MNHEY, CDR2 SMNVEV (reference sequence). The CDR3 is made up of 16 amino acids.

The chain uses TRBV12-5 and TRBJ1-1; TRBD1 aligns across 8 bases. The CDR3 contains 16 residues. The trim removed 4 bases at V and 2 bases at J, leaving 9 bases unmatched. Germline V gene lookup returns CDR1 LGHNT and CDR2 FRNRAP. In DNA form, the CDR3 reads TGTGCTAGTGGTTCCCCTCGGACAGGGCTTAACACTGAAGCTTTCTTT. Residues: CASGSPRTGLNTEAFF.

This clone was counted a single time. The chain couples TRBV4-2 to TRBJ2-7, with a tentative D call TRBD2 (6 bases). The CDR3 is 15 amino acids. CDR1 is LGHNA and CDR2 is YNFKEQ in the germline V gene. The ends were cut back, 4 bases at V and 4 bases at J, with 17 bases in the middle. CDR3: CASSPGLIAAYEQYF. The DNA of the CDR3 is TGTGCCAGCAGCCCTGGTTTGATAGCGGCTTACGAGCAGTACTTC.

The V call is TRBV27, the J call TRBJ2-7, with D hard to call. Trimming pared 2 bases from V and 3 bases from J, leaving 11 bases between. Germline V CDR1 and CDR2: MNHEY, SMNVEV (reference sequence). The CDR3 is 14 amino acids. The DNA of the CDR3 is TGTGCCAGCAGTTTAATGGTGGCTGGCTACGAGCAGTACTTC. Translated, it gives CASSLMVAGYEQYF.

The chain employs TRBV11-3 and TRBJ2-1, with 10 bases matching TRBD2. Trimming cost V 9 bases and J 8 bases; bases outside gene matches: 4. Germline CDR1 and CDR2: SGHNT and YENEEA. The CDR3 is 12 amino acids. CDR3 amino acids: CASSGRKHEQFF. Written as DNA, the CDR3 is TGTGCCAGTAGCGGGAGGAAGCATGAGCAGTTCTTC.

At least ten counts were recorded for this clone. The V gene is TRBV28, the J gene TRBJ2-2; D may be TRBD2 (5 bases). Per germline, CDR1 MDHEN and CDR2 SYDVKM. The ends were cut back, 5 bases at V and 9 bases at J, with 16 bases in the middle. The CDR3 extends over 14 amino acids. The CDR3 loop is CASSTLGEHRELFF. The CDR3 DNA is TGTGCCAGCAGTACCCTCGGGGAGCACCGGGAGCTGTTTTTT.

This sequence joins TRBV4-1 and TRBJ1-1; D gene ambiguous. Per germline, CDR1 MGHRA and CDR2 YSYEKL. Trimming removed 1 base at V and 0 bases at J, with 15 bases between. There are 17 residues in the CDR3. CDR3 nucleotides: TGCGCCAGCAGCCAAGTCGGAGTTGTGCTACTGAACACTGAAGCTTTCTTT. This encodes CASSQVGVVLLNTEAFF.

The chain employs TRBV28 and TRBJ1-4; tentatively, D is TRBD1 (5 bases). Germline-derived CDR1 and CDR2 are MDHEN and SYDVKM. The germline V and J ends were trimmed by 2 bases and 8 bases, with 12 bases remaining between them. The CDR3 totals 14 residues. CDR3 DNA sequence: TGTGCCAGCAGTTTAGCGGGGGGAAGGGAAAAACTGTTTTTT. Amino acid sequence: CASSLAGGREKLFF.

The chain combines TRBV5-1 with TRBJ1-2; 8 bases match TRBD1. This CDR3 is built from 14 residues. The V gene end was trimmed by 4 bases and the J gene end by 7 bases; junction bases not matched to a gene: 9. CDR1 is SGHRS, CDR2 YFSETQ, per germline. The CDR3 bases are TGCGCCAGCAGCCCCGACAGGGGTGGGGGTGGCTACACCTTC. Its translation: CASSPDRGGGGYTF.

A word on this clone: The junction departs from germline at one end; a sequencing error may be responsible. Other nucleotide sequences in the sample specify the same CDR3. The genes are TRBV14 and TRBJ2-7, with 7 bases aligning to TRBD2. The CDR3 spans 15 residues. CDR1 SGHDN and CDR2 FVKESK come from the germline V gene. In nucleotides, the CDR3 is TGTGCCAGCAGCCAAGATCGCGGGGGTTGGAGTGAGCAGTACTTT. Protein product: CASSQDRGGWSEQYF.

The J gene is TRBJ2-2, the V gene TRBV7-9; tentatively, D is TRBD2 (6 bases). The CDR3 length is 16 residues. Germline loops: CDR1 SEHNR, CDR2 FQNEAQ (reference sequence). V was cut by 1 base and J by 2 bases, with 11 bases left in between. As DNA, the CDR3 is TGTGCCAGCAGCTTAGGGGGGACTCAAAACACCGGGGAGCTGTTTTTT. This sequence encodes CASSLGGTQNTGELFF.

This clone was counted a single time. The rearrangement joins TRBV30 to TRBJ2-7, with 8 bases that match TRBD1. The trim removed 0 bases at V and 6 bases at J, leaving 1 base unmatched. The germline CDR1 and CDR2 sequences are GTSNPN and SVGIG (reference sequence). This CDR3 has 12 residues. CDR3 DNA sequence: TGTGCCTGGAGTGTACAGGGGGTCGAGCAGTACTTC. This encodes CAWSVQGVEQYF.

This sequence joins TRBV5-1 and TRBJ1-3; 9 nucleotides match TRBD1. The CDR3 is made up of 15 amino acids. V lost 3 bases, J lost 0 bases, and 1 base stayed unmatched. Germline-derived CDR1 and CDR2 are SGHRS and YFSETQ. CDR3 in amino acids: CASSWTGVSGNTIYF. As DNA, the CDR3 is TGCGCCAGCAGCTGGACAGGGGTCTCTGGAAACACCATATATTTT.

Concerning this clone itself: An end of the junction does not agree with germline; a read error may underlie this. The chain links TRBV4-1 to TRBJ1-3, with 8 nucleotides matching TRBD1. The CDR3 is made up of 15 amino acids. In germline, CDR1 is MGHRA, CDR2 YSYEKL. CDR3 protein: CASSRSQGEGNTIYF. CDR3 nucleotide sequence: TGTGCCAGCAGCCGATCACAGGGGGAAGGGAACACCATATATTTT.